This TCR beta chain was profiled in a study of T cell repertoires in cytomegalovirus infection. This clonotype was observed a few times. Its antigen is unidentified. TCRdb called the reads again in MiXCR, with one record for every CDR3 protein. The sample carries approximately 730,000 distinct CDR3 sequences, roughly 29% recorded once. This CDR3 is built from 12 residues. The V end was cut by 10 bases, the J end by 1 base, with 11 bases between. Germline assignment: CDR1 ENHRY and CDR2 SYGVKD. This material consisted of cultured CD8+ T cells from PBMCs, taken from culture after CMV antigen stimulation. The sequence came from a human donor in good health (CMV status not recorded). Some clones in this sample may be carry-over from other donors' samples. This chain links TRBV10-3 with TRBJ2-7; D assignment may be TRBD1 or TRBD2 (5 bases each). CDR3 loop: CATRGSSYEQYV. The CDR3 DNA is TGTGCCACCCGGGGCAGTTCCTACGAGCAGTACGTC.